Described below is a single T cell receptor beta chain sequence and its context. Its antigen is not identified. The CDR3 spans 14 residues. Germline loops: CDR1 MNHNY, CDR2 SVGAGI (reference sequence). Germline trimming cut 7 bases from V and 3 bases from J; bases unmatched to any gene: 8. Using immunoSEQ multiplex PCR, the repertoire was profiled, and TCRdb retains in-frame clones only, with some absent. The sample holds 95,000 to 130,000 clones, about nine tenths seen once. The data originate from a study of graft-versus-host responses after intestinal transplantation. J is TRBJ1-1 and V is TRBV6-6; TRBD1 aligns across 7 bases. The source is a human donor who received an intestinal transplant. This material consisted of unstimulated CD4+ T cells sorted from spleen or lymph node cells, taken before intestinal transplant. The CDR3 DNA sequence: TGTGCCAGCACCTTACAGGGGACTTACACTGAAGCTTTCTTT. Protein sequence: CASTLQGTYTEAFF.